This T cell receptor beta chain was sequenced for a study of blood T cell repertoires in COVID-19. The length of the CDR3 is 13 residues. CDR1 and CDR2 (germline): SGHNT, YYREEE (reference sequence). V dropped 3 bases and J dropped 9 bases, with 13 bases sitting between them. This table comes from immunoSEQ multiplex PCR, and its TCRdb copy is limited to in-frame clones, with some not included. Of a few hundred thousand clones listed, 85% are singletons. The sequencing input was PBMCs or T cells enriched from blood (not recorded which). The rearrangement joins TRBV5-4 to TRBJ2-1; TRBD2 might be the D (6 bases). This clonotype originated in a man aged 40-55 years who had recovered from COVID-19. The CDR3 is CASSSVGGIEQFF. CDR3 DNA sequence: TGTGCCAGCAGCTCAGTAGGAGGGATTGAGCAGTTCTTC.